A single sample gave rise to the 28 T cell receptor beta chains below, sequenced in a study of CD8 T cells in ankylosing spondylitis (dated by TCRdb to about 2017). Receptors were amplified or captured by 5' RACE. The instrument was an Illumina HiSeq 2500. The public reads were reprocessed in TCRdb via fastp at Q25 and MiXCR, keeping in-frame beta chains. Here each entry gathers all rows of one CDR3 protein and keeps the most common genes and DNA. The sample profile shows roughly 170,000 distinct CDR3 sequences; just over 9.5% of them were found once. The ten largest clones add up to approximately 16% of the sample. Specimen: blood, either unsorted or a sorted T cell fraction (not recorded which). The receptor set was obtained from a female donor with ankylosing spondylitis or in good health (not recorded which).

This clonotype was observed a handful of times. CDR3 residues: CSVEDDQGGYEQYF. CDR3 sequence (DNA): TGCAGCGTTGAAGATGACCAGGGCGGCTACGAGCAGTACTTC. The chain carries TRBV29-1 and TRBJ2-7; D perhaps matches TRBD1 (5 bases). The germline CDR1 and CDR2 sequences are SQVTM and ANQGSEA. This CDR3 comprises 14 residues. Trimming removed 0 bases at V and 3 bases at J, with 12 bases between.

This clonotype was found a few times. The chain joins TRBV5-1 to TRBJ2-1; a possible D gene is TRBD2 (5 bases). V was shortened by 3 bases and J by 7 bases, with 17 bases between the two germline ends. CDR3 size: 15 residues. Per the germline V gene, CDR1 is SGHRS and CDR2 is YFSETQ. The CDR3 reads CASSSLINGDNEQFF. CDR3 DNA sequence: TGCGCCAGCAGCTCCCTAATAAACGGGGATAATGAGCAGTTCTTC.

On this clonotype itself: Relative to the germline gene, one junction end is altered; a read error may explain this. The CDR3 loop is CVSETNSGAYNEQFF. The CDR3 DNA follows: TGTGTCAGCGAAACTAATAGCGGGGCCTACAATGAGCAGTTCTTC. This chain connects TRBV11-3 to TRBJ2-1; 8 bases align to TRBD2. CDR3 length: 15 amino acids. Germline V gives CDR1 SGHNT, CDR2 YENEEA.

This clonotype was counted only a few times. The chain combines TRBV27 with TRBJ2-1; weak D call: TRBD2 (5 bases). V was trimmed by 0 bases and J by 1 base, leaving 10 bases between them. This CDR3 comprises 16 residues. The germline V gene encodes CDR1 MNHEY and CDR2 SMNVEV (reference sequence). The CDR3 is CASSLSPGISYNEQFF. The CDR3 coding sequence is TGTGCCAGCAGTTTATCTCCCGGGATATCCTACAATGAGCAGTTCTTC.

The rearrangement joins TRBV9 to TRBJ1-1; D gene unclear. CDR3 length equals 15 residues. Germline CDR1 is SGDLS and CDR2 is YYNGEE. V dropped 0 bases and J dropped 2 bases, with 11 bases sitting between them. The CDR3, as DNA: TGTGCCAGCAGCGTAGCTGAGACCCAAAACACTGAAGCTTTCTTT. Its translation: CASSVAETQNTEAFF.

The CDR3 reads CSARAGGFGNQPQHF. CDR3 DNA: TGCAGTGCTAGGGCGGGTGGCTTCGGCAATCAGCCCCAGCATTTT. V is TRBV20-1 and J is TRBJ1-5; D unresolved. V was cut by 3 bases and J by 2 bases, with 14 bases left in between. CDR3 length: 15 amino acids. Germline V CDR1 and CDR2: DFQATT, SNEGSKA (reference sequence).

This clonotype was recorded many times. This chain links TRBV20-1 with TRBJ1-5; D remains unclear. The CDR3 has 9 residues. Germline values: CDR1 DFQATT, CDR2 SNEGSKA (reference sequence). In DNA form, the CDR3 reads TGCAGGCACAATCAGCCCCAGCATTTT. Residues: CRHNQPQHF.

This clonotype has just a few counts. The rearrangement links TRBV27 to TRBJ2-7, with TRBD2 identical over 14 bases. After removal of 6 bases from V and 6 bases from J, the junction contained 4 bases not matched to a gene. This CDR3 has 14 residues. Germline V lookup: CDR1 MNHEY, CDR2 SMNVEV (reference sequence). The CDR3 DNA sequence: TGTGCCAGCAGCGGGACTAGCGGGAGTCTCGAGCAGTACTTC. It is translated as CASSGTSGSLEQYF.

This clonotype was detected only a few times. The rearrangement links TRBV28 to TRBJ2-7; 7 bases are shared with TRBD2. This CDR3 is 16 amino acids long. The V gene end was trimmed by 4 bases and the J gene end by 0 bases; junction bases not matched to a gene: 9. Germline-derived CDR1 and CDR2 are MDHEN and SYDVKM. The CDR3 sequence is CASSSSSGPFSYEQYF. In DNA, the CDR3 is TGTGCCAGCAGTTCTTCTAGCGGCCCCTTCTCCTACGAGCAGTACTTC.

The chain couples TRBV4-1 to TRBJ2-1; D not certain. Trimming took off 0 bases at V and 7 bases at J, with 7 bases between the two ends. This CDR3 is 13 amino acids long. In germline, CDR1 is MGHRA, CDR2 YSYEKL. CDR3 in amino acids: CASSQDLGNEQFF. Written as DNA, the CDR3 is TGCGCCAGCAGCCAAGATTTGGGGAATGAGCAGTTCTTC.

The rearrangement uses TRBV15 and TRBJ1-1; D not resolved. The CDR3 is 14 amino acids. Trimming took off 1 base at V and 1 base at J, with 7 bases between the two ends. Germline V gives CDR1 LNHNV, CDR2 YYDKDF (reference sequence). The CDR3 bases are TGTGCCACCAGCAGAGGTTACGGGAACACTGAAGCTTTCTTT. This codes for CATSRGYGNTEAFF.

This chain connects TRBV7-9 to TRBJ2-2; D possibly corresponds to TRBD1 (6 bases). CDR3 size: 16 residues. The germline V gene encodes CDR1 SEHNR and CDR2 FQNEAQ (reference sequence). V was cut by 3 bases and J by 4 bases, with 15 bases left in between. CDR3 sequence (DNA): TGTGCCAGCAGCTTTCGTTCAGGGGCCTCCACCGGGGAGCTGTTTTTT. Protein: CASSFRSGASTGELFF.

This clonotype has a count of ten or more. This sequence joins TRBV20-1 and TRBJ1-4; D call uncertain. Germline V gives CDR1 DFQATT, CDR2 SNEGSKA (reference sequence). The CDR3 consists of 13 residues. V was pared by 4 bases and J by 8 bases, with 14 bases between. CDR3 sequence reads: CSAKTGMEEKLFF. The CDR3, as DNA: TGCAGTGCTAAGACGGGGATGGAGGAAAAACTGTTTTTT.

The chain is built from TRBV10-3 and TRBJ1-2, with a possible D match to TRBD1 (6 bases). V lost 4 bases, J lost 6 bases, and 18 bases lay in between. The CDR3 spans 15 residues. In germline, CDR1 is ENHRY, CDR2 SYGVKD. The CDR3 region has the DNA TGTGCCATCAGTGGTGGAGGGGGGCCCGTCGATGGCTACACCTTC. Translating gives CAISGGGGPVDGYTF.

The chain has TRBV4-1 and TRBJ1-2; the D is unclear. This CDR3 is built from 18 residues. Germline-derived CDR1 and CDR2 are MGHRA and YSYEKL. V lost 0 bases and J 5 bases, leaving 22 bases between the germline ends. CDR3 sequence reads: CASSQERSGPRFAYGYTF. The CDR3 nucleotides are TGCGCCAGCAGCCAAGAGAGATCCGGGCCAAGATTTGCTTATGGCTACACCTTC.

In its sample, this clonotype was seen a few times. The CDR3 region is CASSLTAYEQYF. Here the CDR3 DNA reads TGTGCCAGCAGCTTAACCGCTTACGAGCAGTACTTC. This chain joins TRBV7-9 and TRBJ2-7; no clear D gene. Germline CDR1 and CDR2: SEHNR and FQNEAQ (reference sequence). The CDR3 consists of 12 residues. Trimming left V 2 bases short and J 4 bases short, with 6 bases between.

In this sample, this clonotype turned up a few times. The chain links TRBV28 to TRBJ2-7, with 14 positions matching TRBD2. V trimming: 6 bases; J trimming: 7 bases; junction bases outside the gene matches: 11. CDR3 length: 16 residues. Germline V gives CDR1 MDHEN, CDR2 SYDVKM. The CDR3 sequence: CASSPQGLAGGGEQYF. The DNA for the CDR3 is TGTGCCAGCAGCCCCCAAGGACTAGCGGGAGGAGGAGAGCAGTACTTC. Looking up the rest from reference TRBV28 and TRBJ2-7 gives the full variable domain: DVKVTQSSRYLVKRTGEKVFLECVQDMDHENMFWYRQDPGLGLRLIYFSYDVKMKEKGDIPEGYSVSREKKERFSLILESASTNQTSMYLCASSPQGLAGGGEQYFGPGTRLTVT.

J is TRBJ2-3 and V is TRBV2, with D perhaps being TRBD1 or TRBD2 (5 bases each). The V end was cut by 8 bases, the J end by 4 bases, with 19 bases between. The CDR3 extends over 15 amino acids. Germline V gene data show CDR1 as SNHLY and CDR2 as FYNNEI. This CDR3 is CASPKGDSVSDTQYF. CDR3 bases: TGTGCCAGCCCCAAGGGAGACAGCGTGTCAGATACGCAGTATTTT.

This clonotype was seen only a few times. This rearrangement joins TRBV27 to TRBJ2-5; D might be TRBD2 (7 bases). V lost 1 base and J 0 bases, leaving 9 bases between the germline ends. Germline V gene sequence: CDR1 MNHEY, CDR2 SMNVEV (reference sequence). The CDR3 contains 15 residues. As DNA, the CDR3 is TGTGCCAGCAGTTTATTCGGGGGGCACCAAGAGACCCAGTACTTC. This gives the protein CASSLFGGHQETQYF.

The V gene is TRBV20-1, the J gene TRBJ2-2; D uncertain. CDR3 size: 15 residues. V lost 4 bases to trimming and J lost 1 base, with 13 bases between them. Germline loops: CDR1 DFQATT, CDR2 SNEGSKA (reference sequence). The CDR3 sequence: CSATSWIMNTGELFF. CDR3 DNA sequence: TGCAGTGCTACCAGCTGGATCATGAACACCGGGGAGCTGTTTTTT.

This clonotype has ten or more counts. The chain carries TRBV12-3 or TRBV12-4 and TRBJ2-1, with D unresolved. CDR3 size: 11 residues. The ends were cut back, 5 bases at V and 9 bases at J, with 8 bases in the middle. As DNA, the CDR3 is TGTGCCAGCAGTGACCCCGGTGAGCAGTTCTTC. As protein: CASSDPGEQFF.

This clonotype has more than one count but fewer than ten. The chain combines TRBV27 with TRBJ2-1, with D perhaps matching TRBD2 (6 bases). This CDR3 contains 13 residues. V was clipped by 3 bases and J by 8 bases, with 11 bases between them. Germline assignment: CDR1 MNHEY and CDR2 SMNVEV (reference sequence). CDR3 sequence reads: CASSLRGKDEQFF. CDR3 in DNA: TGTGCCAGCAGTTTGCGCGGGAAGGATGAGCAGTTCTTC.

Points on this clonotype: A much larger clone is a single base away; this may be a read error. The chain carries TRBV24-1 and TRBJ2-5; 10 bases map to TRBD2. V trimming: 4 bases; J trimming: 7 bases; junction bases outside the gene matches: 5. Germline loops: CDR1 KGHDR, CDR2 SFDVKD. The CDR3 runs to 14 residues. The DNA for the CDR3 is TGTGCCACCAGTGACCTAGCGGGAGCTGCGACCCAGTACTTC. It encodes CATSDLAGAATQYF.

The J gene is TRBJ2-1, the V gene TRBV9, with D hard to call. Trimming removed 2 bases at V and 1 base at J, with 10 bases between. Germline-derived CDR1 and CDR2 are SGDLS and YYNGEE. CDR3 length: 15 amino acids. The CDR3 region is CASSVGQSSYNEQFF. CDR3 nucleotide sequence: TGTGCCAGCAGCGTGGGTCAGTCTTCCTACAATGAGCAGTTCTTC.

As regards this clonotype: One end of the junction does not line up with germline, which may come from a read error. This rearrangement joins TRBV12-3 or TRBV12-4 to TRBJ1-3; the match to TRBD1 covers 7 bases. The CDR3 runs 15 residues. The CDR3 sequence: CAAGGGQSSGNTIYF. CDR3 coding DNA: TGTGCCGCCGGCGGGGGACAGAGCTCTGGAAACACCATATACTTT.

This clonotype was seen at least ten times. Written as DNA, the CDR3 is TGTGCCAGCAGCTTAGGAGGGAGCGACACCGGGGAGCTGTTTTTT. Its protein product is CASSLGGSDTGELFF. This chain links TRBV7-6 with TRBJ2-2, with D maybe TRBD2 (5 bases). V gave up 1 base and J gave up 3 bases, with 9 bases separating them. Germline V gives CDR1 SGHVS, CDR2 FNYEAQ. The CDR3 covers 15 residues.

The genes are TRBV20-1 and TRBJ2-1, with 7 bases matching TRBD2. The CDR3 is 16 residues long. J gave up 3 bases and V 1 base, and 9 bases lay outside the gene matches. Looked up from germline, CDR1 is DFQATT and CDR2 is SNEGSKA (reference sequence). The CDR3 coding sequence is TGCAGTGCTAGAGTCCCCCAGGCTAGCGGCTACAATGAGCAGTTCTTC. Translation: CSARVPQASGYNEQFF.

At least ten counts were recorded for this clonotype. The chain links TRBV9 to TRBJ1-5, with a weak D call TRBD1 (5 bases). Between the trimmed V and J ends, which lost 4 bases and 7 bases, there was a span of 12 bases. The CDR3 consists of 13 residues. In germline, CDR1 is SGDLS, CDR2 YYNGEE. The CDR3 spells CASSPFEGQPQHF. CDR3 nucleotides: TGTGCCAGCAGCCCCTTTGAGGGGCAGCCCCAGCATTTT.